This T cell receptor (beta chain) comes out of a study of CD8 T cells in ankylosing spondylitis. Study observations and caveats: Typical of ankylosing spondylitis blood, it appeared, was a TCR beta motif of 7 or 8 highly homologous variants. Disease-linked clones displayed a CD8+ phenotype and appeared relatively rarely in peripheral blood. Clones tied to disease were said to be significantly enriched in matched ankylosing spondylitis synovial fluid. Reactive arthritis synovial fluid and blood were previously reported to contain some motif variants.

This clonotype was recorded many times. The antigen remains undetermined. V was cut by 6 bases and J by 4 bases, with 7 bases left in between. CDR3 length: 12 residues. Per the germline V gene, CDR1 is MDHEN and CDR2 is SYDVKM. Libraries for TCR beta were made by quantitative 5'-RACE with molecular barcodes. TCRdb re-derived calls from the 5' RACE reads in MiXCR, one entry per CDR3 protein. The sample records about 220,000 distinct CDR3 sequences, around 18% being singletons. Sample: blood, either unsorted or a sorted T cell fraction (not recorded which). This clonotype originated in a male donor with ankylosing spondylitis. The V and J genes are TRBV28 and TRBJ2-1, with D possibly matching TRBD1 (6 bases). The CDR3 DNA is TGTGCCAGCAGGCAGGGGTACAATGAGCAGTTCTTC. Translating gives CASRQGYNEQFF.